Presented here are 31 T cell receptor beta chains from one specimen sequenced in a study of T cells in Graves' hyperthyroidism and ophthalmopathy (dated by TCRdb to between 2018 and 2020). Library preparation was by multiplex PCR. The instrument given in TCRdb is Illumina HiSeq 2000. TCR beta CDR3 regions were amplified from RNA transcripts. The first round of RT-PCR for the TCR CDR3 was performed with the HTBI primer set and the Qiagen OneStep RT-PCR kit. The public reads were quality trimmed at Q25 with fastp and then assembled into clones with MiXCR by TCRdb, keeping productive beta chains. For every CDR3 protein sequence, its rows merge into one entry that carries the most common genes and DNA. Across this sample there are hundreds of thousands of distinct CDR3 sequences, with over 35% seen only once. 7% to 10% of the sample is held by the ten biggest clonotypes. What was sequenced was blood. Receptors were obtained from a man younger than 30 with Graves' hyperthyroidism.

With respect to this clonotype: Sequence at one end of the junction differs from germline and may be a read error. The chain recombines TRBV7-9 with TRBJ2-2; D remains ambiguous. The germline V gene has CDR1 SEHNR and CDR2 FQNEAQ (reference sequence). This CDR3 has 15 amino acids. CDR3 residues: CASSQDSLLTGELFF. The CDR3 region has the DNA TGCGCCAGCAGCCAAGATTCGCTCCTCACCGGGGAGCTGTTTTTT.

There are a few counts of this clonotype. The chain employs TRBV12-3 or TRBV12-4 and TRBJ1-2, with 7 bases fitting TRBD1. The CDR3 has 15 amino acids. V gave up 7 bases and J gave up 3 bases; unmatched junction bases: 11. The CDR3 here is CASTTLAGGDYGYTF. The DNA of the CDR3 is TGTGCCAGCACTACCTTGGCAGGGGGGGACTATGGCTACACCTTC.

With respect to this clonotype: A much larger clone lies one base from this, so it may be a read error. The rearrangement links TRBV19 to TRBJ1-1; D is unresolved. Germline lookup yields CDR1 LNHDA and CDR2 SQIVND (reference sequence). The CDR3 spans 13 residues. The CDR3 here is CAGSITRNTEAFF. The CDR3 nucleotides are TGTGCCGGTAGTATTACTCGGAACACTGAAGCTTTCTTT. Full variable domain (rest looked up from reference TRBV19 and TRBJ1-1): DGGITQSPKYLFRKEGQNVTLSCEQNLNHDAMYWYRQDPGQGLRLIYYSQIVNDFQKGDIAEGYSVSREKKESFPLTVTSAQKNPTAFYLCAGSITRNTEAFFGQGTRLTVV.

This clonotype has ten or more counts. The chain recombines TRBV7-9 with TRBJ2-7, with 7 nucleotides matching TRBD1. Losses at the gene ends were 10 bases for V and 2 bases for J; bases not matched to a gene: 5. Germline V gene lookup returns CDR1 SEHNR and CDR2 FQNEAQ (reference sequence). The CDR3 covers 12 residues. CDR3 residues: CATDRVPYEQYF. In DNA, the CDR3 is TGTGCCACAGACAGGGTTCCCTACGAGCAGTACTTC. The whole variable domain, remainder taken from reference TRBV7-9 and TRBJ2-7, is DTGVSQNPRHKITKRGQNVTFRCDPISEHNRLYWYRQTLGQGPEFLTYFQNEAQLEKSRLLSDRFSAERPKGSFSTLEIQRTEQGDSAMYLCATDRVPYEQYFGPGTRLTVT.

The chain recombines TRBV6-5 with TRBJ2-2; D remains unclear. The V end was cut by 5 bases, the J end by 9 bases, with 13 bases between. The CDR3 spans 13 residues. The germline CDR1 and CDR2 sequences are MNHEY and SVGAGI. CDR3 sequence reads: CASSLILERELFF. The CDR3 nucleotides read TGTGCCAGCAGTCTTATTTTAGAAAGGGAGCTGTTTTTT.

This clonotype appeared once. The chain joins TRBV29-1 to TRBJ2-1; 7 positions match TRBD1. Losses at the gene ends were 2 bases for V and 8 bases for J; bases not matched to a gene: 3. Germline CDR1 SQVTM, CDR2 ANQGSEA. CDR3 length equals 12 residues. The CDR3 protein is CSVERGRHEQFF. In DNA form, the CDR3 reads TGCAGCGTTGAAAGGGGGCGGCATGAGCAGTTCTTC.

The chain employs TRBV29-1 and TRBJ2-2; a possible D gene is TRBD2 (5 bases). The CDR3 spans 14 residues. V was clipped by 2 bases and J by 6 bases, with 13 bases between them. From germline, CDR1 is SQVTM and CDR2 ANQGSEA. CDR3 sequence: CSVERPEESGELFF. CDR3 sequence (DNA): TGCAGCGTTGAAAGGCCGGAGGAATCCGGGGAGCTGTTTTTT.

Ten or more counts support this clonotype. This chain joins TRBV15 and TRBJ1-5; no clear D. Germline V CDR1 and CDR2: LNHNV, YYDKDF (reference sequence). Deletions cut 0 bases from V and 6 bases from J, with 12 bases between. The CDR3 is 15 amino acids. CDR3 nucleotide sequence: TGTGCCACCAGCAGAGATGTGGCAGGAGGTCAGCCCCAGCATTTT. As protein: CATSRDVAGGQPQHF. Filled out from reference TRBV15 and TRBJ1-5, the complete variable domain reads DAMVIQNPRYQVTQFGKPVTLSCSQTLNHNVMYWYQQKSSQAPKLLFHYYDKDFNNEADTPDNFQSRRPNTSFCFLDIRSPGLGDTAMYLCATSRDVAGGQPQHFGDGTRLSIL.

This clonotype has just one count. This chain's CDR3 is CASSQDPLSGELFF. CDR3 bases: TGTGCCAGCAGCCAAGACCCCTTATCCGGGGAGCTGTTTTTT. The genes are TRBV7-8 and TRBJ2-2; D remains unclear. The CDR3 has 14 residues. Germline V lookup: CDR1 SGHVS, CDR2 FQNEAQ. V dropped 5 bases and J dropped 6 bases, with 13 bases sitting between them. The entire variable domain, with the rest obtained from reference TRBV7-8 and TRBJ2-2, is as follows: GAGVSQSPRYKVAKRGQDVALRCDPISGHVSLFWYQQALGQGPEFLTYFQNEAQLDKSGLPSDRFFAERPEGSVSTLKIQRTQQEDSAVYLCASSQDPLSGELFFGEGSRLTVL.

This clonotype has a count of ten or more. The V and J genes are TRBV15 and TRBJ2-7; 12 bases are a match to TRBD2. The V gene's germline CDR1 is LNHNV and CDR2 YYDKDF (reference sequence). With V trimmed by 1 base and J by 5 bases, 0 bases remained unmatched. The CDR3 is made up of 14 amino acids. The CDR3 loop reads CATSRGLAGDEQYF. In DNA, the CDR3 is TGTGCCACCAGCAGAGGACTAGCGGGGGACGAGCAGTACTTC.

This clonotype was seen more than once but under ten times. V is TRBV7-6 and J is TRBJ1-6; D might be TRBD1 (5 bases). Germline V gives CDR1 SGHVS, CDR2 FNYEAQ. CDR3 length equals 20 residues. Deletions cut 4 bases from V and 7 bases from J, with 29 bases between. The CDR3 coding sequence is TGTGCCAGCAGCTCCTTCACTAATTTCCCATACACCGGGACGAATTCACCCCTCCACTTT. Protein: CASSSFTNFPYTGTNSPLHF.

This clonotype has more than one count but fewer than ten. Compared with germline, one end of the junction differs, possibly owing to a read error. The chain has TRBV10-3 and TRBJ2-7, with unresolved D. Germline V gene sequence: CDR1 ENHRY, CDR2 SYGVKD. CDR3 length: 13 residues. The CDR3 bases are TGTGCCAGCAGTTTCTCGGCCGTCTTCGAGCAGTACTTC. Encoded protein: CASSFSAVFEQYF.

This clonotype is classed as medium-sized. The chain uses TRBV19 and TRBJ1-1; D is undetermined. The CDR3 has 14 amino acids. In germline, CDR1 is LNHDA, CDR2 SQIVND (reference sequence). Trimming pared 6 bases from V and 1 base from J, leaving 12 bases between. CDR3 amino acids: CASSSPSENTEAFF. DNA of the CDR3: TGTGCCAGTAGCTCTCCCAGTGAGAACACTGAAGCTTTCTTT.

The gene calls are TRBV7-9 and TRBJ2-7, with TRBD2 matching 14 bases. After removal of 4 bases from V and 5 bases from J, the junction contained 13 bases not matched to a gene. CDR3 size: 18 residues. Germline V gene lookup returns CDR1 SEHNR and CDR2 FQNEAQ (reference sequence). CDR3 region: CASSSPGLAGEGGDEQYF. CDR3 sequence (DNA): TGTGCCAGCAGCTCTCCGGGACTAGCGGGAGAAGGTGGAGACGAGCAGTACTTC.

This clonotype was observed many times. This chain links TRBV5-1 with TRBJ1-1, with D maybe TRBD1 (5 bases). Trimming took 0 bases from V and 4 from J, leaving 10 bases between them. The CDR3 has 14 residues. Looked up from germline, CDR1 is SGHRS and CDR2 is YFSETQ. CDR3 protein: CASSLEGTGTEAFF. CDR3 nucleotide sequence: TGCGCCAGCAGCTTGGAAGGGACGGGCACTGAAGCTTTCTTT.

The genes are TRBV5-1 and TRBJ2-7, with TRBD2 as a possible D gene (5 bases). Trimming left V 0 bases short and J 5 bases short, with 12 bases between. This CDR3 has 14 amino acids. From germline, CDR1 is SGHRS and CDR2 YFSETQ. The CDR3 loop reads CASSLDGGYNEQYF. The CDR3 coding sequence is TGCGCCAGCAGCTTGGACGGAGGATACAACGAGCAGTACTTC.

This clonotype was seen more than once but under ten times. The chain links TRBV11-3 to TRBJ2-7, with a tentative D call TRBD2 (6 bases). The CDR3 has 15 residues. Germline values: CDR1 SGHNT, CDR2 YENEEA. The CDR3, as DNA: TGTTTCTCCAGCCTCCCGGGAGTGATGGACTACGAGCAGTACTTC. Translating gives CFSSLPGVMDYEQYF.

Turning to this clonotype: This CDR3 is missing its conserved last phenylalanine or tryptophan, likely due to a read error. The chain recombines TRBV20-1 with TRBJ1-1, with a tentative D call TRBD1 (6 bases). Looked up from germline, CDR1 is DFQATT and CDR2 is SNEGSKA (reference sequence). This CDR3 contains 19 residues. The V end lost 1 base, the J end lost 1 base, and 25 bases lay between the germline ends. For the CDR3, the DNA is TGCAGTGCTAGAGCCATTGCGATCGACAGGCCGTTAAGGAACACTGAAGCTTTCCTT. Translation: CSARAIAIDRPLRNTEAFL.

This clonotype was detected ten times or more. The chain couples TRBV2 to TRBJ1-5, with D unresolved. Germline V CDR1 and CDR2: SNHLY, FYNNEI. CDR3 length: 12 residues. Trimming took off 6 bases at V and 6 bases at J, with 9 bases between the two ends. CDR3 sequence reads: CASRVGSQPQHF. The CDR3 DNA reads TGTGCCAGCAGGGTAGGGTCTCAGCCCCAGCATTTT.

This clonotype has a handful of counts. The chain links TRBV20-1 to TRBJ1-4; TRBD1 might be the D (6 bases). Germline CDR1 and CDR2: DFQATT and SNEGSKA (reference sequence). With 0 bases removed from V and 5 bases from J, the gap between germline ends came to 10 bases. CDR3 size: 14 residues. CDR3 bases: TGCAGTGCTAGAGATCCAGGGGTAAATGAAAAACTGTTTTTT. Protein product: CSARDPGVNEKLFF.

J is TRBJ2-7 and V is TRBV9; D tentatively fits TRBD1 or TRBD2 (5 bases each). The CDR3 contains 15 residues. The germline gives CDR1 SGDLS, CDR2 YYNGEE. The V and J ends lost 4 bases and 3 bases respectively, with 17 bases between them. CDR3 residues: CASSPEGPRDYEQYF. The CDR3 nucleotides are TGTGCCAGCAGCCCCGAGGGACCAAGAGACTACGAGCAGTACTTC.

The chain recombines TRBV30 with TRBJ1-5; D call uncertain. Germline CDR1 and CDR2: GTSNPN and SVGIG (reference sequence). V lost 3 bases and J lost 6, with 12 bases in between. There are 13 residues in the CDR3. DNA for the CDR3: TGTGCCTGGAGAATTGCTCAAAGTCAGCCCCAGCATTTT. It translates to CAWRIAQSQPQHF. The full variable domain, rest sourced from reference TRBV30 and TRBJ1-5, is SQTIHQWPATLVQPVGSPLSLECTVEGTSNPNLYWYRQAAGRGLQLLFYSVGIGQISSEVPQNLSASRPQDRQFILSSKKLLLSDSGFYLCAWRIAQSQPQHFGDGTRLSIL.

Note on this clonotype: Possible read error: a much larger clone is one base away. The chain uses TRBV7-9 and TRBJ1-2, with TRBD1 identical over 10 bases. The CDR3 length is 14 residues. Germline lookup yields CDR1 SEHNR and CDR2 FQNEAQ (reference sequence). The CDR3 reads CASSSTGGSNGYAF. In nucleotides, the CDR3 is TGTGCCAGCAGTTCGACAGGGGGCTCGAATGGCTACGCCTTC.

On this clonotype itself: One end of the junction fails to match germline, which may point to a read error. This sequence joins TRBV10-3 and TRBJ1-5, with unresolved D. The CDR3 spans 13 residues. Germline CDR1 and CDR2: ENHRY and SYGVKD. CDR3 sequence: CASSYFGDQPQHF. The CDR3 DNA follows: TGTGCCAGCAGTTACTTCGGAGATCAGCCCCAGCATTTT.

This clonotype has just a few counts. V and J are TRBV7-9 and TRBJ1-1; D not certain. The CDR3 contains 11 residues. Deletions cut 6 bases from V and 7 bases from J, with 9 bases between. In germline, CDR1 is SEHNR, CDR2 FQNEAQ (reference sequence). The CDR3: CASRSRVEAFF. In nucleotides, the CDR3 is TGTGCCAGCAGATCGAGGGTTGAAGCTTTCTTT.

This chain uses TRBV7-9 with TRBJ2-2, with D tentatively TRBD2 (5 bases). The CDR3 covers 15 residues. V was trimmed by 7 bases and J by 4 bases, leaving 16 bases between them. The V gene's germline CDR1 is SEHNR and CDR2 FQNEAQ (reference sequence). CDR3: CASTIFAGSTGELFF. CDR3 coding DNA: TGTGCCAGCACTATTTTTGCGGGCTCCACCGGGGAGCTGTTTTTT.

The rearrangement uses TRBV7-8 and TRBJ2-5, with 10 bases that match TRBD1. The CDR3 loop spans 17 amino acids. In germline, CDR1 is SGHVS, CDR2 FQNEAQ. The trim removed 5 bases at V and 2 bases at J, leaving 11 bases unmatched. The CDR3 loop reads CASSQGSAGQGQETQYF. The CDR3 DNA is TGTGCCAGCAGCCAAGGATCCGCGGGACAGGGGCAAGAGACCCAGTACTTC.

This chain links TRBV15 with TRBJ2-3, with 10 positions matching TRBD2. This CDR3 has 15 residues. Looked up from germline, CDR1 is LNHNV and CDR2 is YYDKDF (reference sequence). The trim removed 4 bases at V and 3 bases at J, leaving 4 bases unmatched. The CDR3 DNA is TGTGCCACCAGCAAACTAGCGGGGAGGACAGATACGCAGTATTTT. Protein product: CATSKLAGRTDTQYF. Filled out from reference TRBV15 and TRBJ2-3, the complete variable domain reads DAMVIQNPRYQVTQFGKPVTLSCSQTLNHNVMYWYQQKSSQAPKLLFHYYDKDFNNEADTPDNFQSRRPNTSFCFLDIRSPGLGDTAMYLCATSKLAGRTDTQYFGPGTRLTVL.

This clonotype was counted ten times or more. The chain couples TRBV7-2 to TRBJ1-1, with a weak D call TRBD1 (5 bases). The length of the CDR3 is 13 residues. The V gene lost 5 bases and the J gene lost 4 bases, with 11 bases spanning the gap. The germline V gene encodes CDR1 SGHTA and CDR2 FQGNSA. CDR3 in DNA: TGTGCCAGCAGCCCAGGGTGGCGCACTGAAGCTTTCTTT. Its protein is CASSPGWRTEAFF.

The table lists this clonotype with a few counts. The chain couples TRBV20-1 to TRBJ1-1, with D maybe TRBD1 (5 bases). V was trimmed by 4 bases and J by 1 base, leaving 19 bases between them. The CDR3 is 16 amino acids. The germline V gene has CDR1 DFQATT and CDR2 SNEGSKA (reference sequence). CDR3 sequence: CSAKHRYPGPNTEAFF. The DNA of the CDR3 is TGCAGTGCTAAGCACAGGTACCCGGGCCCGAACACTGAAGCTTTCTTT.

This clonotype was picked up one time. This chain connects TRBV29-1 to TRBJ2-7; possibly TRBD1 or TRBD2 for D (5 bases each). V shed 8 bases and J shed 3 bases, with 17 bases lying between them. The CDR3 extends over 13 amino acids. Germline V lookup: CDR1 SQVTM, CDR2 ANQGSEA. CDR3 bases: TGCAGCCAAGACAGCCTAGCCAGCTACGAGCAGTACTTC. Translating it yields CSQDSLASYEQYF.